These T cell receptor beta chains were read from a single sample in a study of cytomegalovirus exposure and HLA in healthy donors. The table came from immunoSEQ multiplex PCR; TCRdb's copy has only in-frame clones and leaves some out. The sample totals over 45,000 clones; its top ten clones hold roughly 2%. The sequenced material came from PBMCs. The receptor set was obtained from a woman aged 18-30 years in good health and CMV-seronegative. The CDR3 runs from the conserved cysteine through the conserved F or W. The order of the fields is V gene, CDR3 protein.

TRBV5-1 CASSSWGGTDTQYF
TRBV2 CAGGLTNEQFF
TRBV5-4 CASSLGPGEGNTIYF
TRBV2 CASQGGGGNYGYTF
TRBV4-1 CASSKQYGRLDTEAFF
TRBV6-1 CASSFAEVVKQYF
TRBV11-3 CASSSAQQVPNTEAFF
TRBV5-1 CASSLGRNTEAFF
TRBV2 CASNLAGVISEQFF
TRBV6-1 CASNPAAYTGELFF
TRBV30 CAWSGPGGPETQYF